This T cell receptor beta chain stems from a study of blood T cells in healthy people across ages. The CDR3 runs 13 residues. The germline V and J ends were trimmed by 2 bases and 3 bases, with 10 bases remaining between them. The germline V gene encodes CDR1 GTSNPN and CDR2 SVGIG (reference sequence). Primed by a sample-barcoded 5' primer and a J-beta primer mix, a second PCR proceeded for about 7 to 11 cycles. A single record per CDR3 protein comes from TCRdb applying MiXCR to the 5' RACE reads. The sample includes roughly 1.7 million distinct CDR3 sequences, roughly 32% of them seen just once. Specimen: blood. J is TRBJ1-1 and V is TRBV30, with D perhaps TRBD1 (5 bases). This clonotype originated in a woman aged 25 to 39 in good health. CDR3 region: CAWSTGTHTEAFF. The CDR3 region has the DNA TGTGCCTGGAGTACGGGGACGCACACTGAAGCTTTCTTT. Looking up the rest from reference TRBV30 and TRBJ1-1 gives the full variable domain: SQTIHQWPATLVQPVGSPLSLECTVEGTSNPNLYWYRQAAGRGLQLLFYSVGIGQISSEVPQNLSASRPQDRQFILSSKKLLLSDSGFYLCAWSTGTHTEAFFGQGTRLTVV.